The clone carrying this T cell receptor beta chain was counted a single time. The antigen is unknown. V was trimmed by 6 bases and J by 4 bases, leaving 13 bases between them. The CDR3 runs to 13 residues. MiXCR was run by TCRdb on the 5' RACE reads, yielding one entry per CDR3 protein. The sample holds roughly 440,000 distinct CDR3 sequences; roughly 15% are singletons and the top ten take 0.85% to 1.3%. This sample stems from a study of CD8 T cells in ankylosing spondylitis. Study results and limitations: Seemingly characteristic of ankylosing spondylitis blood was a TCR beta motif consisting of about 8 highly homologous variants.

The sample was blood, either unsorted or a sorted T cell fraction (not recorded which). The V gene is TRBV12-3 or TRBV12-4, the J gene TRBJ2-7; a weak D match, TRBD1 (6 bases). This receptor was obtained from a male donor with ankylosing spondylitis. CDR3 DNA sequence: TGTGCCAGCAGGGGGACATGGGAATACGAGCAGTACTTC. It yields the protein CASRGTWEYEQYF.